The 19 T cell receptor beta chains below come from one sample, sequenced in a study of T cell clones after liver transplantation. Method: immunoSEQ multiplex PCR; TCRdb's copy keeps in-frame clones and lacks some. This sample has about 58,000 clones, with approximately 70% found just once. This sample comprised CD4+ T cells from blood, obtained at the 15-month timepoint. These receptors were taken from a human patient who received a liver transplant. These T cells may partly come from the graft donor.

The DNA for the CDR3 is TGCGCCAGCAGCCAATCGGCAGGGGGGATACCCGGGGAGCTGTTTTTT. Amino acid sequence: CASSQSAGGIPGELFF. V is TRBV5-1 and J is TRBJ2-2; tentative D call: TRBD1 (7 bases). CDR1 and CDR2 (germline): SGHRS, YFSETQ. V lost 4 bases and J 6 bases, leaving 19 bases between the germline ends. This CDR3 has 16 amino acids.

This clone was detected only once. This rearrangement joins TRBV29-1 to TRBJ2-7; a weak D match, TRBD1 (6 bases). CDR1 and CDR2 (germline): SQVTM, ANQGSEA. CDR3 length equals 11 residues. Between the trimmed V and J ends, which lost 4 bases and 6 bases, there was a span of 10 bases. The CDR3 sequence is CSVVRGGEQYF. The CDR3 DNA reads as TGCAGCGTTGTTCGAGGGGGCGAGCAGTACTTC.

The chain links TRBV4-3 to TRBJ2-3, with 10 bases identical to TRBD2. The germline V gene encodes CDR1 LGHNA and CDR2 YSLEER. This CDR3 has 17 amino acids. J gave up 4 bases and V 4 bases, and 11 bases lay outside the gene matches. The CDR3 DNA follows: TGCGCCAGCAGCCCGTATCTAGCGGGGGAGGGGCCAGATACGCAGTATTTT. This translates into CASSPYLAGEGPDTQYF.

The chain is built from TRBV30 and TRBJ2-1; no definite D call. In germline, CDR1 is GTSNPN, CDR2 SVGIG (reference sequence). Trimming stripped 0 bases from V and 2 bases from J, with 14 bases between. The CDR3 length is 16 residues. CDR3 bases: TGTGCCTGGAGTGTAGGCGTCGGGTCTACCTACAATGAGCAGTTCTTC. Protein sequence: CAWSVGVGSTYNEQFF.

This clone turned up a few times. The J gene is TRBJ1-2, the V gene TRBV27; TRBD1 might be the D (6 bases). This CDR3 contains 15 residues. Trimming removed 5 bases at V and 0 bases at J, with 13 bases between. Germline V gives CDR1 MNHEY, CDR2 SMNVEV (reference sequence). The CDR3 reads CASSTMQGTNYGYTF. The DNA of the CDR3 is TGTGCCAGCAGTACAATGCAGGGGACTAACTATGGCTACACCTTC.

The CDR3: CASSLMGQMYQETQYF. CDR3 nucleotides: TGCGCCAGCAGCCTTATGGGACAGATGTACCAAGAGACCCAGTACTTC. The chain joins TRBV4-1 to TRBJ2-5; 7 bases are shared with TRBD1. This CDR3 is built from 16 residues. Germline V gene data show CDR1 as MGHRA and CDR2 as YSYEKL. V trimming: 4 bases; J trimming: 0 bases; junction bases outside the gene matches: 8.

The V call is TRBV4-1, the J call TRBJ2-1; D may be TRBD1 (7 bases). The CDR3 length is 16 residues. Germline V CDR1 and CDR2: MGHRA, YSYEKL. Between the trimmed V and J ends, which lost 4 bases and 5 bases, there was a span of 18 bases. CDR3 protein: CASSRGEGQVNNEQFF. In DNA form, the CDR3 reads TGCGCCAGCAGCCGGGGGGAAGGACAGGTCAACAATGAGCAGTTCTTC.

This clone appeared a few times. V gene TRBV19 combines with J gene TRBJ1-5; D is perhaps TRBD1 (6 bases). Trimming shortened V by 8 bases and J by 6 bases, and 17 bases separated the two germline ends. This CDR3 is 14 amino acids long. Germline V gene lookup returns CDR1 LNHDA and CDR2 SQIVND (reference sequence). The CDR3 reads CASEPDRPGQPQHF. The CDR3 DNA reads as TGTGCCAGTGAACCCGACAGGCCGGGTCAGCCCCAGCATTTT.

The chain is built from TRBV6-5 and TRBJ1-1; D might be TRBD1 (5 bases). Germline loops: CDR1 MNHEY, CDR2 SVGAGI. V was cut by 8 bases and J by 7 bases, with 20 bases left in between. CDR3 length: 14 residues. As DNA, the CDR3 is TGTGCCAGCCACAAGACCAGGGCGAGGAGTGAAGCTTTCTTT. It translates to CASHKTRARSEAFF.

A word on this clone: Other DNA sequences from this sample encode an identical CDR3 as well. The V gene is TRBV18, the J gene TRBJ2-7; a possible D gene is TRBD1 (6 bases). Germline lookup yields CDR1 KGHSH and CDR2 LQKENI. V dropped 6 bases and J dropped 2 bases, with 11 bases sitting between them. The CDR3 totals 13 residues. The chain's CDR3 is CASSGQGTYEQYF. CDR3 in DNA: TGTGCCAGCTCCGGTCAGGGGACCTACGAGCAGTACTTC.

V gene TRBV6-5 combines with J gene TRBJ1-5; D call uncertain. The CDR3 sequence is 15 residues long. Trimming removed 1 base at V and 4 bases at J, with 11 bases between. CDR1 MNHEY and CDR2 SVGAGI come from the germline V gene. The CDR3 nucleotides are TGTGCCAGCAGTTACTATGGGGAGCGGAATCAGCCCCAGCATTTT. Translation: CASSYYGERNQPQHF.

The genes are TRBV2 and TRBJ2-7; D remains unclear. This CDR3 is built from 14 residues. V was trimmed by 1 base and J by 6 bases, leaving 13 bases between them. Germline V lookup: CDR1 SNHLY, CDR2 FYNNEI. CDR3 sequence: CASSEGTANGEQYF. The CDR3 DNA reads as TGTGCCAGCAGTGAAGGGACGGCGAACGGCGAGCAGTACTTC.

DNA for the CDR3: TGTGCCAGCAGTTACTCGACCGGGACAGCAAACACTGAAGCTTTCTTT. This codes for CASSYSTGTANTEAFF. V is TRBV6-5 and J is TRBJ1-1, with 7 bases fitting TRBD1. Per germline, CDR1 MNHEY and CDR2 SVGAGI. The CDR3 sequence is 16 residues long. V gave up 0 bases and J gave up 2 bases; unmatched junction bases: 6.

The chain links TRBV5-1 to TRBJ2-5; 15 nucleotides line up with TRBD2. The V gene end was trimmed by 3 bases and the J gene end by 4 bases; junction bases not matched to a gene: 7. Germline values: CDR1 SGHRS, CDR2 YFSETQ. The CDR3 spans 17 residues. The CDR3 loop reads CASSSGLAGGASETQYF. In DNA, the CDR3 is TGCGCCAGCAGCTCAGGACTAGCGGGAGGGGCCTCAGAGACCCAGTACTTC.

This chain connects TRBV19 to TRBJ2-4; the D is unclear. The germline V gene has CDR1 LNHDA and CDR2 SQIVND (reference sequence). V was cut by 2 bases and J by 8 bases, with 10 bases left in between. The CDR3 is 13 residues long. This CDR3 reads CASSILEWDIQYF. DNA for the CDR3: TGTGCCAGTAGTATACTTGAGTGGGACATTCAGTACTTC.

CDR3: CASSPGGASYNEQFF. The CDR3 nucleotides read TGTGCCAGCAGCCCGGGGGGCGCGTCCTACAATGAGCAGTTCTTC. This chain links TRBV5-4 with TRBJ2-1; TRBD2 is a possible D gene (7 bases). This CDR3 region has 15 residues. Deletions cut 4 bases from V and 1 base from J, with 12 bases between. Germline V lookup: CDR1 SGHNT, CDR2 YYREEE (reference sequence).

The gene calls are TRBV28 and TRBJ1-4; no clear D gene. This CDR3 comprises 15 residues. Trimming removed 6 bases at V and 4 bases at J, with 15 bases between. Germline values: CDR1 MDHEN, CDR2 SYDVKM. The CDR3 DNA is TGTGCCAGCAGGCCCTTGGCCCGAGGTAATGAAAAACTGTTTTTT. Translation gives CASRPLARGNEKLFF.

The rearrangement links TRBV6-5 to TRBJ2-7, with D perhaps TRBD1 or TRBD2 (5 bases each). The ends were cut back, 4 bases at V and 2 bases at J, with 15 bases in the middle. The germline CDR1 and CDR2 sequences are MNHEY and SVGAGI. The CDR3 runs 15 residues. In DNA, the CDR3 is TGTGCCAGCAGTTCCTCCGGGACGGTTACCTACGAGCAGTACGTC. Translated, it gives CASSSSGTVTYEQYV.

This chain uses TRBV5-1 with TRBJ1-5; D not resolved. The CDR3 has 14 residues. Per the germline V gene, CDR1 is SGHRS and CDR2 is YFSETQ. V was trimmed by 0 bases and J by 5 bases, leaving 9 bases between them. DNA for the CDR3: TGCGCCAGCAGCTTGGACGGGAAGGATCAGCCCCAGCATTTT. Translation: CASSLDGKDQPQHF.